This TCR beta chain was found in a study of blood T cell repertoires in COVID-19. Overall study context: Acute and convalescent COVID-19 specimens originated in the United States, Italy and Spain. From T cells, B-cell-depleted T cells, or PBMCs came the material, which was cDNA or gDNA.

Authors' processing steps: Amplification of reference gene primers was used by the study to estimate nucleated cell counts. TCRdb's table, derived via immunoSEQ multiplex PCR, lists solely in-frame clones and lacks some. V and J calls and clone size are copied from that table; D and trimming were computed from the DNA. Here the sample spans 150,000 to 200,000 clones, 89% being singletons. The CDR3 extends over 17 amino acids. Per germline, CDR1 WSHSY and CDR2 SAAADI. The V and J ends lost 4 bases and 5 bases respectively, with 23 bases between them. What was sequenced was peripheral blood. This clonotype originated in a man between 18 and 35 years old who had recovered from COVID-19. The rearrangement links TRBV10-2 to TRBJ2-5, with D perhaps TRBD1 (6 bases). In nucleotides, the CDR3 is TGCGCCAGCAGTGTTCCTCTGGGGGCCGCAACCGGGGAGACCCAGTACTTC. This sequence encodes CASSVPLGAATGETQYF.